This T cell receptor (beta chain) came from a study of T cell responses to AZD1222 COVID-19 vaccine. Study results and limitations: Repertoire sampling happened only post peak T cell response. In a largely white British group with more females than males, clonal diversity was possibly underestimated.

Note on this clone: The antigen remains undetermined.

Germline V lookup: CDR1 SGHRS, CDR2 YFSETQ. Trimming pared 0 bases from V and 5 bases from J, leaving 8 bases between. This CDR3 is 13 amino acids long. Libraries were prepared by immunoSEQ multiplex PCR; TCRdb keeps only in-frame clonotypes and omits some of them. Found here are some 150,000 clones, around 84% of them singletons; the top ten hold less than 6%. This specimen was peripheral blood, taken 28 days after the second AZD1222 dose. This chain joins TRBV5-1 and TRBJ1-2; D call uncertain. The TCR comes from an adult who received the AZD1222 COVID-19 vaccine. CDR3 region: CASSLGPEYGYTF. DNA for the CDR3: TGCGCCAGCAGCTTGGGGCCAGAATATGGCTACACCTTC.